Listed below are T cell receptor beta chains from one sample, sequenced in a study of blood T cell repertoires in COVID-19. Assay used: immunoSEQ multiplex PCR; TCRdb lists only in-frame clones, some missing. The profile shows just under 85,000 clones, more than 80% of them singletons. Source material: peripheral blood. The receptors were gathered from a woman aged 80 or over with acute or convalescent COVID-19. Each CDR3 is given without its conserved first and last residue.

>TRBJ2-7|TRBV7-8|15
ASSRGVLAAGTYEQY
>TRBJ1-5|TRBV28|12
ATQGQGGGQPQH
>TRBJ2-5|TRBV2|13
ASSEAAYLPETQY
>TRBJ2-2|TRBV5-6|12
ASSSSGFTGELF
>TRBJ2-7|TRBV11-2|15
ASSFYPSRDRAYEQY
>TRBJ2-3|TRBV5-1|18
ASSLVPRLAGGGGTDTQY
>TRBJ1-2|TRBV9|9
ASSANYGYT
>TRBJ1-6|TRBV9|12
ASSVEGQLSPLH
>TRBJ2-3|TRBV7-2|15
ASSLAGAGGPVDTQY
>TRBJ2-3|TRBV18|12
ASSQGQRTDTQY
>TRBJ2-1|TRBV7-9|15
ASSYWLGTSRKMEQF
>TRBJ1-6|TRBV7-9|15
ASSADRISSYNSPLH
>TRBJ1-3|TRBV27|16
ASSATGTGRIAGNTIY
>TRBJ1-1|TRBV4-1|12
ASSQEPGNTEAF
>TRBJ1-5|TRBV15|14
ATSRDLRGGNQPQH
>TRBJ2-5|TRBV21-1|16
ASSKWNKRPGQQETQY
>TRBJ1-5|TRBV6-5|11
ASTRDRGQPQH
>TRBJ2-7|TRBV6-2/TRBV6-3|12
ASSYKDSNDEQY
>TRBJ1-4|TRBV28|10
ASSTTVYRLF
>TRBJ1-1|TRBV5-1|11
ASSARENTEAF
>TRBJ1-2|TRBV19|12
ASSLVGEDYGYT
>TRBJ2-7|TRBV7-2|9
ASSLQNEQY
>TRBJ1-4|TRBV5-4|13
ASSLAGGSNEKLF